These 20 T cell receptor beta chains share one sample of origin, sequenced in a study of T and B cells in COVID-19 patients. Each TRB amplification used about 220-500 ng of genomic DNA from blood. Multiplex PCR with BIOMED2 TRB-A/B primer pools amplified TRB rearrangements. TCRdb passed the multiplex PCR reads through MiXCR, listing each CDR3 protein once. The sample contains 15,000 to 20,000 distinct CDR3 sequences, roughly 36% of which appear only once. Sequenced input: blood. Source of these receptors: a human donor with active COVID-19.

In this sample, this clonotype turned up a few times. This rearrangement joins TRBV19 to TRBJ2-5; D perhaps matches TRBD2 (6 bases). Germline-derived CDR1 and CDR2 are LNHDA and SQIVND (reference sequence). The CDR3 runs 15 residues. Trimming removed 4 bases at V and 5 bases at J, with 17 bases between. The CDR3: CASSTHRGLRETQYF. CDR3 sequence (DNA): TGTGCCAGTAGTACTCATCGGGGACTGCGGGAGACCCAGTACTTC. The full variable domain, with the rest looked up from reference TRBV19 and TRBJ2-5, is DGGITQSPKYLFRKEGQNVTLSCEQNLNHDAMYWYRQDPGQGLRLIYYSQIVNDFQKGDIAEGYSVSREKKESFPLTVTSAQKNPTAFYLCASSTHRGLRETQYFGPGTRLLVL.

The sample holds one count of this clonotype. J is TRBJ2-5 and V is TRBV5-6; 7 bases map to TRBD1. Per the germline V gene, CDR1 is SGHDT and CDR2 is YYEEEE. This CDR3 is built from 15 residues. The J segment lost 4 bases and the V segment lost 0 bases, leaving 6 bases of the junction unmatched. Here the CDR3 reads CASSLEQGYLETQYF. The CDR3 DNA follows: TGTGCCAGCAGCTTGGAACAGGGGTATTTAGAGACCCAGTACTTC.

V gene TRBV19 combines with J gene TRBJ1-5, with D uncertain. The length of the CDR3 is 16 residues. Germline CDR1 is LNHDA and CDR2 is SQIVND (reference sequence). The V end lost 3 bases, the J end lost 4 bases, and 16 bases lay between the germline ends. The CDR3 sequence: CASSMGFEEANQPQHF. The DNA for the CDR3 is TGTGCCAGTAGTATGGGCTTCGAAGAGGCTAATCAGCCCCAGCATTTT.

This rearrangement joins TRBV6-6 to TRBJ2-1; 8 nucleotides align to TRBD2. Germline trimming cut 5 bases from V and 2 bases from J; bases unmatched to any gene: 2. The CDR3 sequence is 14 residues long. Germline-derived CDR1 and CDR2 are MNHNY and SVGAGI (reference sequence). The CDR3: CASSHSGAYNEQFF. In nucleotides, the CDR3 is TGTGCCAGCAGTCATAGCGGGGCCTACAATGAGCAGTTCTTC.

The chain carries TRBV29-1 and TRBJ2-3; 11 bases fit TRBD2. V dropped 3 bases and J dropped 2; count of bases not matched to a gene: 4. Germline V gene lookup returns CDR1 SQVTM and CDR2 ANQGSEA. CDR3 length: 15 residues. The CDR3 DNA is TGCAGCGTTGATACTAGCGGGGGACACACAGATACGCAGTATTTT. This translates into CSVDTSGGHTDTQYF.

The rearrangement joins TRBV28 to TRBJ2-7, with 9 bases aligning to TRBD2. J gave up 3 bases and V 7 bases, and 13 bases lay outside the gene matches. This CDR3 region has 16 residues. Germline V CDR1 and CDR2: MDHEN, SYDVKM. The chain's CDR3 is CASIPPAGGELYEQYV. CDR3 nucleotides: TGTGCCAGCATCCCTCCGGCGGGGGGGGAACTCTACGAGCAGTACGTC.

This clonotype was counted a few times. V gene TRBV12-3 or TRBV12-4 combines with J gene TRBJ2-3; weak D call: TRBD2 (6 bases). This CDR3 is 15 amino acids long. With 5 bases removed from V and 7 bases from J, the gap between germline ends came to 19 bases. The CDR3 nucleotides read TGTGCCAGCAGTCTCGCCTTACAGGAGGGGAATACGCAGTATTTT. It encodes CASSLALQEGNTQYF.

This clonotype is labeled as medium-sized (0.01 to 0.1%). The chain carries TRBV29-1 and TRBJ2-1; D ambiguous. This CDR3 spans 10 amino acids. The germline gives CDR1 SQVTM, CDR2 ANQGSEA. V dropped 6 bases and J dropped 5 bases, with 5 bases sitting between them. The CDR3 loop is CSVANNEQFF. Written as DNA, the CDR3 is TGCAGCGTGGCGAACAATGAGCAGTTCTTC.

Only a few counts were recorded for this clonotype. The chain couples TRBV28 to TRBJ1-5, with TRBD1 as a possible D gene (5 bases). The CDR3 runs to 13 residues. Germline V gene sequence: CDR1 MDHEN, CDR2 SYDVKM. With 4 bases removed from V and 11 bases from J, the gap between germline ends came to 15 bases. The CDR3 loop is CASSSAGFPAQHF. As DNA, the CDR3 is TGTGCCAGCAGTTCGGCAGGGTTCCCAGCCCAGCATTTT.

This clonotype was counted many times. CDR3 protein: CASSAGVEGYSNQPQHF. The CDR3 bases are TGTGCCAGTAGTGCAGGGGTCGAGGGGTATAGCAATCAGCCCCAGCATTTT. The chain recombines TRBV19 with TRBJ1-5; TRBD1 is a possible D gene (6 bases). Germline values: CDR1 LNHDA, CDR2 SQIVND (reference sequence). V was clipped by 5 bases and J by 0 bases, with 17 bases between them. The CDR3 length is 17 residues.

This clonotype was detected a few times. This chain uses TRBV6-4 with TRBJ2-3, with TRBD2 matching over 11 bases. V shed 0 bases, J shed 5 bases, and the junction held 1 base outside the gene matches. Germline V gene sequence: CDR1 MRHNA, CDR2 SNTAGT. The CDR3 is made up of 15 amino acids. This CDR3 reads CASSDSLAGGDTQYF. The CDR3 coding sequence is TGTGCCAGCAGTGACTCGCTAGCGGGGGGAGATACGCAGTATTTT.

This clonotype is medium-sized (0.01 to 0.1%). CDR3 region: CASNVEGGMQFF. The CDR3 nucleotides read TGTGCCAGTAACGTCGAGGGGGGGATGCAGTTCTTC. The chain is built from TRBV19 and TRBJ2-1; weak D call: TRBD2 (7 bases). The CDR3 covers 12 residues. V was clipped by 7 bases and J by 12 bases, with 16 bases between them. The germline CDR1 and CDR2 sequences are LNHDA and SQIVND (reference sequence).

J is TRBJ2-7 and V is TRBV4-3; D possibly matches TRBD1 or TRBD2 (5 bases each). The CDR3 contains 14 residues. Germline-derived CDR1 and CDR2 are LGHNA and YSLEER. V lost 8 bases and J 5 bases, leaving 19 bases between the germline ends. The CDR3 DNA follows: TGCGCCAGCGGCACGGGGCGGACCGAAGACGAGCAGTACTTC. This codes for CASGTGRTEDEQYF.

This chain joins TRBV18 and TRBJ2-7; possible D gene TRBD2, 7 bases. The V and J ends lost 1 base and 6 bases respectively, with 16 bases between them. This CDR3 region has 15 residues. Germline loops: CDR1 KGHSH, CDR2 LQKENI. The DNA for the CDR3 is TGTGCCAGCTCACCACTTTCGGGGGGCAACTCCGAGCAGTACTTC. Translated: CASSPLSGGNSEQYF.

By share, this clonotype counts as medium-sized. The chain links TRBV19 to TRBJ2-3; 9 bases line up with TRBD2. CDR3 length: 15 residues. Germline V gene sequence: CDR1 LNHDA, CDR2 SQIVND (reference sequence). V lost 1 base, J lost 4 bases, and 3 bases stayed unmatched. CDR3 region: CASSIGGGAADTQYF. In DNA form, the CDR3 reads TGTGCCAGTAGTATAGGCGGGGGGGCAGCAGATACGCAGTATTTT.

The table lists this clonotype with a few counts. The chain combines TRBV10-3 with TRBJ2-5; 7 positions match TRBD1. This CDR3 has 14 residues. The V gene end was trimmed by 8 bases and the J gene end by 5 bases; junction bases not matched to a gene: 11. Germline V gene sequence: CDR1 ENHRY, CDR2 SYGVKD. CDR3 sequence (DNA): TGTGCCATCGGTATTAGGGGGCGTGGGGAGACCCAGTACTTC. Residues: CAIGIRGRGETQYF.

This clonotype has more than one count but fewer than ten. The rearrangement uses TRBV12-3 or TRBV12-4 and TRBJ2-3; TRBD2 is a possible D gene (5 bases). This CDR3 has 15 residues. Trimming cost V 5 bases and J 1 base, with 13 bases left between them. The CDR3 here is CASSPGVVRTDTQYF. Written as DNA, the CDR3 is TGTGCCAGCAGTCCCGGGGTGGTCCGCACAGATACGCAGTATTTT.

The chain carries TRBV20-1 and TRBJ2-5; 13 bases are a match to TRBD2. Trimming cost V 8 bases and J 4 bases; bases outside gene matches: 4. CDR3 length equals 13 residues. Germline CDR1 DFQATT, CDR2 SNEGSKA (reference sequence). In DNA, the CDR3 is TGCAGTACCTGGACTAGCGGGGGAGAGACCCAGTACTTC. Translating gives CSTWTSGGETQYF.

The chain is built from TRBV6-5 and TRBJ2-5, with 8 bases that match TRBD1. Germline V CDR1 and CDR2: MNHEY, SVGAGI. Losses at the gene ends were 6 bases for V and 4 bases for J; bases not matched to a gene: 10. The CDR3 covers 15 residues. CDR3 residues: CASSAKSGGRETQYF. The CDR3 coding sequence is TGTGCCAGCAGCGCTAAGTCAGGGGGCCGAGAGACCCAGTACTTC.

This clonotype has just a few counts. The V and J genes are TRBV6-2 or TRBV6-3 and TRBJ2-7, with 13 nucleotides matching TRBD2. The length of the CDR3 is 17 residues. Germline V gives CDR1 MNHEY, CDR2 SVGEGT. V shed 5 bases, J shed 3 bases, and the junction held 10 bases outside the gene matches. CDR3 region: CASSPSTSGGPIYEQYF. The CDR3 bases are TGTGCCAGCAGTCCTTCGACTAGCGGGGGGCCTATCTACGAGCAGTACTTC.